Listed below are T cell receptor beta chains from one sample, sequenced in a study of T cell clonotyping in hematopoietic cell transplantation. TCRdb's table, derived via immunoSEQ multiplex PCR, lists solely in-frame clones and lacks some. The sample contains about 50,000 clones, around 84% of which appear only once. Sequences were derived from peripheral blood mononuclear cells, sampled before stem cell transplant. Receptors were obtained from a man in his 60s with biphenotypic leukemia. Some clones in this sample may be carry-over from other donors' samples. The conserved cysteine and the conserved F or W are not part of the CDR3 here. The D gene is left open where the match is weak.

V	D	J	CDR3
TRBV7-2	NA	TRBJ1-1	ASSAGLNTEAF
TRBV30	NA	TRBJ2-2	AWSVSGYTGELF
TRBV5-1	NA	TRBJ2-1	ASSLQEEQF
TRBV27	TRBD1	TRBJ1-2	ASSREPGQGYGYT
TRBV27	NA	TRBJ1-1	ASSGWDGAMNTEAF
TRBV7-8	NA	TRBJ2-7	ASSLLFVARDGSYEQY
TRBV7-6	NA	TRBJ2-2	ASSLRLGELF
TRBV6-5	TRBD1	TRBJ1-5	ASSVTGGSPQH
TRBV28	NA	TRBJ2-1	ASSSEGQYNEQF
TRBV7-8	NA	NA	ASSLGGLYYEQY
TRBV6-5	TRBD1	TRBJ2-7	ASSRQGDEQY
TRBV20-1	NA	TRBJ1-1	RGGGTEAF
TRBV28	NA	TRBJ2-7	ASSSLGTPYFYEQY
TRBV5-8	NA	TRBJ2-7	ASSLTDPSSYEQY
TRBV7-9	NA	TRBJ2-7	ASSRGSGAYEQY
TRBV5-4	NA	TRBJ1-1	ASSLGFRAMEAF
TRBV5-4	NA	TRBJ2-2	ASSFLRQGGTGELF
TRBV30	NA	TRBJ2-4	AAEGGDGIQY
TRBV28	NA	TRBJ1-5	ASNEFGQPQH
TRBV30	NA	TRBJ2-5	ACNTGRAQETQY
TRBV2	TRBD2	TRBJ2-7	ASRQEAGVFHEQY
TRBV28	NA	TRBJ1-1	ASSSYPEAF
TRBV19	NA	TRBJ1-5	ASSKPGAGRENQPQH
TRBV28	NA	TRBJ1-1	ASSHYGANTEAF
TRBV5-1	TRBD2	TRBJ2-7	ASRPGLAGGSEQY
TRBV27	TRBD2	TRBJ2-1	ASSLSREPYNEQF
TRBV19	NA	TRBJ2-3	ASSIDSSDTQY
TRBV7-9	NA	TRBJ2-7	ASSSVGPQEQY
TRBV11-3	NA	TRBJ1-1	ASSLGGGANTEAF
TRBV5-6	NA	TRBJ1-1	ASSLVSAINTEAF
TRBV2	NA	TRBJ2-1	ASSGQYNEQF
TRBV30	NA	TRBJ2-7	AWSQGRTTYEQY
TRBV7-2	NA	TRBJ2-3	ASRQSGGDTQY
TRBV28	NA	TRBJ1-5	ASSLGWASKYSNQPQH
TRBV5-1	NA	TRBJ2-5	ASSLRSERETQY
TRBV4-2	NA	TRBJ2-5	ASRKKETQY
TRBV6-5	NA	TRBJ2-7	ASSSRTDSYEQY
TRBV27	TRBD1	TRBJ2-7	ASSPGQGDEQY
TRBV30	NA	TRBJ2-3	AWSADWSTSTDTQY
TRBV2	TRBD2	TRBJ2-3	ASSELAGFDTQY
TRBV7-7	NA	TRBJ2-7	ASSLRDDPFYEQY
TRBV19	TRBD2	TRBJ2-1	ASSLRGSGSYNEQF